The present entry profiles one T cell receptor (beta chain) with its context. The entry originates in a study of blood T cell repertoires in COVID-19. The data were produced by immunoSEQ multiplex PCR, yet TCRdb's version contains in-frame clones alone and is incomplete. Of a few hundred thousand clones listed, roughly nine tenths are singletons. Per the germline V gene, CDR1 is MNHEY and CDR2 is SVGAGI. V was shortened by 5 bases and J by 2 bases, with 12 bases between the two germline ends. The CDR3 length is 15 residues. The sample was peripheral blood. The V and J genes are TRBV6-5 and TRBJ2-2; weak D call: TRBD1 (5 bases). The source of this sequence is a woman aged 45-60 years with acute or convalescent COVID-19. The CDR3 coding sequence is TGTGCCAGCAGTCGCCGTGGGGCAAACACCGGGGAGCTGTTTTTT. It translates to CASSRRGANTGELFF.